Shown below are 17 T cell receptor beta chains from a single sample sequenced in a study of blood T cells in healthy people across ages. Together with a sample-barcoded 5' primer, a J-beta primer mix was included in a second PCR lasting about 6 to 11 cycles. TCRdb called the 5' RACE reads again in MiXCR, with one record for every CDR3 protein. The table shows around 1,900,000 distinct CDR3 sequences, with about 39% occurring only once. The sequenced sample consisted of blood. All receptors come from a human donor in good health.

The V and J genes are TRBV5-1 and TRBJ2-5; D is unclear. CDR3 size: 15 residues. V was trimmed by 0 bases and J by 1 base, leaving 10 bases between them. Germline V gene data show CDR1 as SGHRS and CDR2 as YFSETQ. CDR3 sequence (DNA): TGCGCCAGCAGCTTGGGGGGTAACTTCCAAGAGACCCAGTACTTC. It specifies CASSLGGNFQETQYF.

This clonotype has more than one count but fewer than ten. The V and J genes are TRBV20-1 and TRBJ2-1; 12 nucleotides align to TRBD2. The CDR3 length is 15 residues. In germline, CDR1 is DFQATT, CDR2 SNEGSKA (reference sequence). The J segment lost 6 bases and the V segment lost 6 bases, leaving 9 bases of the junction unmatched. The CDR3, as DNA: TGCAGTGCCGCGGAGGCTAGCGGGGGGGTCAATGAGCAGTTCTTC. As protein: CSAAEASGGVNEQFF.

There are a few counts of this clonotype. J is TRBJ1-5 and V is TRBV5-5, with D hard to call. CDR1 and CDR2 (germline): SGHKS, YYEKEE (reference sequence). V dropped 0 bases and J dropped 6 bases, with 7 bases sitting between them. The CDR3 sequence is 13 residues long. The CDR3 sequence: CASSLAGIQPQHF. The CDR3 DNA follows: TGTGCCAGCAGCTTGGCCGGTATTCAGCCCCAGCATTTT.

This clonotype occurred a few times. The genes are TRBV27 and TRBJ1-2, with a possible D match to TRBD1 (5 bases). CDR3 length: 15 residues. V lost 6 bases and J lost 2, with 16 bases in between. Germline V gene sequence: CDR1 MNHEY, CDR2 SMNVEV (reference sequence). As DNA, the CDR3 is TGTGCCAGCAGCACAAGAGGGACCGGGAACTATGGCTACACCTTC. It yields the protein CASSTRGTGNYGYTF.

The chain couples TRBV24-1 to TRBJ1-2; the D gene is possibly TRBD1 (5 bases). The CDR3 consists of 14 residues. V dropped 2 bases and J dropped 7 bases, with 13 bases sitting between them. CDR1 is KGHDR, CDR2 SFDVKD, per germline. The CDR3 region has the DNA TGTGCCACCAGTGATTCGGGGGATCCCAGTGGCTACACCTTC. Translated: CATSDSGDPSGYTF.

This clonotype was observed a few times. The chain joins TRBV6-1 to TRBJ1-2; no reliable D call. In germline, CDR1 is MNHNS, CDR2 SASEGT. Trimming pared 1 base from V and 0 bases from J, leaving 12 bases between. The CDR3 is 16 amino acids. Here the CDR3 reads CASSEEKPGSNYGYTF. The CDR3 DNA follows: TGTGCCAGCAGTGAAGAGAAACCGGGTTCTAACTATGGCTACACCTTC.

This clonotype has more than one count but fewer than ten. The chain has TRBV4-3 and TRBJ2-7, with 7 bases identical to TRBD2. The CDR3 consists of 18 residues. V dropped 0 bases and J dropped 7; count of bases not matched to a gene: 18. Looked up from germline, CDR1 is LGHNA and CDR2 is YSLEER. The DNA of the CDR3 is TGCGCCAGCAGCCAAGATTTAGGCGGGGGAGACTCCTACAATGAGCAGTACTTC. Amino acids: CASSQDLGGGDSYNEQYF.

This clonotype has only a few counts. This chain links TRBV6-1 with TRBJ1-2; D possibly corresponds to TRBD1 (5 bases). Trimming took off 11 bases at V and 4 bases at J, with 8 bases between the two ends. Germline V gene data show CDR1 as MNHNS and CDR2 as SASEGT. The CDR3 runs to 10 residues. The CDR3 spells CAGGPYGYTF. The CDR3 nucleotides read TGTGCCGGGGGACCCTATGGCTACACCTTC.

The V gene is TRBV10-3, the J gene TRBJ2-7; 11 positions agree with TRBD2. Germline V gene data show CDR1 as ENHRY and CDR2 as SYGVKD. V lost 1 base to trimming and J lost 2 bases; unmatched junction nucleotides: 1. The CDR3 runs to 15 residues. CDR3 DNA sequence: TGTGCCATCAGTGAGTTAGCGGGGGGGCCCTACGAGCAGTACTTC. It encodes CAISELAGGPYEQYF.

This clonotype was found a few times. J is TRBJ1-1 and V is TRBV6-6; D is perhaps TRBD1 (6 bases). Germline V gives CDR1 MNHNY, CDR2 SVGAGI (reference sequence). Between the trimmed V and J ends, which lost 4 bases and 4 bases, there was a span of 16 bases. The CDR3 extends over 15 amino acids. CDR3 in amino acids: CASSFGGGFGTEAFF. The CDR3 DNA reads as TGTGCCAGCAGTTTCGGGGGGGGCTTCGGCACTGAAGCTTTCTTT.

The sample holds a few counts of this clonotype. The chain carries TRBV6-5 and TRBJ2-1; the match to TRBD1 covers 7 bases. The V segment lost 5 bases and the J segment 5 bases; nucleotides outside the gene matches: 9. CDR1 is MNHEY and CDR2 is SVGAGI in the germline V gene. There are 15 residues in the CDR3. CDR3: CASSNPQGVDNEQFF. The CDR3 DNA reads as TGTGCCAGCAGTAACCCCCAGGGGGTCGACAATGAGCAGTTCTTC.

The chain carries TRBV6-2 or TRBV6-3 and TRBJ2-1; possibly TRBD2 for D (6 bases). The germline CDR1 and CDR2 sequences are MNHEY and SVGEGT. V shed 2 bases and J shed 7 bases, with 15 bases lying between them. The CDR3 spans 15 residues. The CDR3 loop is CASSYRRGAANEQFF. The CDR3 bases are TGTGCCAGCAGTTACCGGAGGGGCGCGGCGAATGAGCAGTTCTTC.

The chain links TRBV6-1 to TRBJ2-1; D not certain. This CDR3 has 16 amino acids. Deletions cut 4 bases from V and 2 bases from J, with 15 bases between. CDR1 and CDR2 from the germline V gene are MNHNS and SASEGT. The DNA for the CDR3 is TGTGCCAGCAGTGCACGACGCGCCCAGACCTACAATGAGCAGTTCTTC. This codes for CASSARRAQTYNEQFF.

The chain links TRBV7-3 to TRBJ2-1; no definite D call. V dropped 5 bases and J dropped 6 bases, with 11 bases sitting between them. This CDR3 region has 13 residues. Germline lookup yields CDR1 SGHTA and CDR2 FQGTGA. The DNA for the CDR3 is TGTGCCAGCAGCCCCTCCCGGAGCAATGAGCAGTTCTTC. Translating it yields CASSPSRSNEQFF.

The V and J genes are TRBV20-1 and TRBJ2-7, with D hard to call. In germline, CDR1 is DFQATT, CDR2 SNEGSKA (reference sequence). Trimming took off 4 bases at V and 2 bases at J, with 21 bases between the two ends. The CDR3 loop spans 16 amino acids. CDR3 sequence (DNA): TGCAGTGCTAAAAGCCACTCTCCGGGTTTTCCCTACGAGCAGTACTTC. It is translated as CSAKSHSPGFPYEQYF.

This chain links TRBV12-3 or TRBV12-4 with TRBJ1-5; D gene uncertain. This CDR3 has 13 residues. Trimming pared 6 bases from V and 6 bases from J, leaving 12 bases between. In DNA, the CDR3 is TGTGCCAGCAGCTCGAATAGACGTCAGCCCCAGCATTTT. Amino acid sequence: CASSSNRRQPQHF.

V usage is TRBV7-9 and J usage is TRBJ1-5, with D possibly matching TRBD1 (5 bases). Per germline, CDR1 SEHNR and CDR2 FQNEAQ (reference sequence). This CDR3 is built from 17 residues. V lost 2 bases and J 0 bases, leaving 14 bases between the germline ends. CDR3 amino acids: CASSLSTGDYSNQPQHF. CDR3 DNA sequence: TGTGCCAGCAGCTTAAGCACAGGAGACTATAGCAATCAGCCCCAGCATTTT.